Below are 7 T cell receptor beta chains sequenced from a single sample in a study of T cell responses to AZD1222 COVID-19 vaccine. Some clones are missing from TCRdb's copy, which holds only in-frame ones; the method was immunoSEQ multiplex PCR. The sample shows around 100,000 clones, about 90% of them seen only once. The sequenced sample was peripheral blood, obtained on day 0 of AZD1222 vaccination. These receptors were taken from an adult in good health.

This chain uses TRBV7-6 with TRBJ1-1; no clear D. This CDR3 has 14 residues. Germline V CDR1 and CDR2: SGHVS, FNYEAQ. The ends were cut back, 6 bases at V and 0 bases at J, with 11 bases in the middle. The CDR3 here is CASRFTDMNTEAFF. The CDR3 coding sequence is TGTGCCAGCAGATTTACCGATATGAACACTGAAGCTTTCTTT.

The V and J genes are TRBV28 and TRBJ1-1; no definite D call. CDR3 length equals 11 residues. Germline V CDR1 and CDR2: MDHEN, SYDVKM. Trimming took 7 bases from V and 5 from J, leaving 8 bases between them. CDR3 DNA: TGTGCCAGCACCTATTTGACTGAAGCTTTCTTT. This encodes CASTYLTEAFF.

The gene calls are TRBV6-5 and TRBJ1-6, with D possibly TRBD1 on 6 matching bases. V shed 7 bases and J shed 7 bases, with 14 bases lying between them. CDR1 and CDR2 (germline): MNHEY, SVGAGI. The CDR3 extends over 14 amino acids. The chain's CDR3 is CASTPGTRNSPLHF. The CDR3 nucleotides read TGTGCCAGCACCCCCGGGACAAGAAATTCACCCCTCCACTTT.

V usage is TRBV5-4 and J usage is TRBJ2-7, with 9 nucleotides matching TRBD2. The CDR3 covers 15 residues. Germline V gene data show CDR1 as SGHNT and CDR2 as YYREEE (reference sequence). V lost 0 bases to trimming and J lost 3 bases; unmatched junction nucleotides: 4. Here the CDR3 DNA reads TGTGCCAGCAGCTTGGTAGCTAGCGGGGACTACGAGCAGTACTTC. It codes for CASSLVASGDYEQYF.

This clone appeared once. The chain employs TRBV7-2 and TRBJ2-2; no clear D gene. Trimming removed 5 bases from V and 4 bases from J, with 8 bases in between. The CDR3 is 13 residues long. CDR1 SGHTA and CDR2 FQGNSA come from the germline V gene. This CDR3 is CASSPRSTGELFF. CDR3 sequence (DNA): TGTGCCAGCAGCCCAAGATCCACCGGGGAGCTGTTTTTT. Combining the CDR3 with reference TRBV7-2 and TRBJ2-2 gives the whole variable domain GAGVSQSPSNKVTEKGKDVELRCDPISGHTALYWYRQSLGQGLEFLIYFQGNSAPDKSGLPSDRFSAERTGGSVSTLTIQRTQQEDSAVYLCASSPRSTGELFFGEGSRLTVL.

The rearrangement joins TRBV24-1 to TRBJ1-4; the D gene is possibly TRBD1 (5 bases). This CDR3 is built from 14 residues. The V gene's germline CDR1 is KGHDR and CDR2 SFDVKD. Trimming stripped 4 bases from V and 6 bases from J, with 11 bases between. The CDR3 bases are TGTGCCACCAGTGACGGTCCGGGGGATGAAAAACTGTTTTTT. This sequence encodes CATSDGPGDEKLFF.

The sample holds one count of this clone. This chain links TRBV19 with TRBJ2-1, with D possibly being TRBD1 (5 bases). Germline V CDR1 and CDR2: LNHDA, SQIVND (reference sequence). The CDR3 covers 15 residues. V lost 6 bases and J 0 bases, leaving 12 bases between the germline ends. The CDR3 region is CASRPDRNSYNEQFF. The CDR3 DNA follows: TGTGCCAGTAGACCTGACAGAAACTCCTACAATGAGCAGTTCTTC.